This T cell receptor beta chain was recovered during a study of cytomegalovirus exposure and HLA in healthy donors. Primers included in the PCR were 60 Vbeta and 13 Jbeta primers. TCRdb's table, derived via immunoSEQ multiplex PCR, lists solely in-frame clones and lacks some. Among hundreds of thousands of clones listed, approximately 80% were seen once. V lost 3 bases to trimming and J lost 7 bases; unmatched junction nucleotides: 6. Germline V gene sequence: CDR1 KGHSH, CDR2 LQKENI. The CDR3 has 14 amino acids. The rearrangement uses TRBV18 and TRBJ2-7; 10 nucleotides match TRBD1. Sample: PBMCs. This sequence was found in a young man in good health and CMV-seronegative. The CDR3 loop is CASSPGQGLGEQYF. The DNA of the CDR3 is TGTGCCAGCTCACCGGGACAGGGGTTAGGAGAGCAGTACTTC.